A selection of T cell receptor beta chains follows, all from one sample in a study of CD4 T cells in relation to SARS-CoV-2 and coronaviruses. For these TCRs, the target antigens are not known. Profiled with immunoSEQ multiplex PCR; TCRdb holds only in-frame clones, not every one. Altogether over 25,000 clones are present, roughly 80% being singletons, with the ten largest covering approximately 22%. Sequencing was carried out using CD4+ T cells from PBMCs, cultured in vitro. These receptors all come from a human donor in good health. The CDR3 runs from the conserved cysteine through the conserved F or W. The order of the fields is J gene, clone size, V gene, D gene, CDR3 protein, CDR3 DNA. A D gene is named only where the DNA matches it firmly. The listing skips clone size in some rows; elsewhere it reads once, few, many or a size class.

TRBJ2-2,.,TRBV2,TRBD2,CASSSGTSGWAGELFF,TGTGCCAGCAGTTCCGGGACTAGCGGGTGGGCCGGGGAGCTGTTTTTT
TRBJ1-4,few,TRBV7-9,.,CASSRALELFF,TGTGCCAGCAGCCGGGCTTTGGAACTGTTTTTT
TRBJ1-2,.,TRBV23-1,TRBD1,CASSQRTGYGYTF,TGCGCCAGCAGTCAACGGACAGGGTATGGCTACACCTTC
TRBJ1-2,.,TRBV2,.,CASRWTANYGYTF,TGTGCCAGCAGATGGACGGCGAACTATGGCTACACCTTC
TRBJ2-3,.,TRBV11-2,TRBD1,CASSLDRGSGTDTQYF,TGTGCCAGCAGCCTGGACAGGGGGAGTGGGACAGATACGCAGTATTTT
TRBJ1-2,.,TRBV6-5,TRBD1,CASSLGQNYGYTF,TGTGCCAGCAGTCTGGGACAGAACTATGGCTACACCTTC
TRBJ2-1,.,TRBV19,.,CASTLQIADNYGEQFF,TGTGCCAGTACCCTCCAGATAGCGGACAATTATGGTGAGCAGTTCTTC
TRBJ2-1,.,TRBV5-1,.,CASLPDGGSYNEQFF,TGCGCCAGTCTCCCCGACGGGGGCTCCTACAATGAGCAGTTCTTC
TRBJ2-7,.,TRBV4-3,.,CASSREALDYEQYF,TGCGCCAGCAGCCGGGAAGCGTTAGACTACGAGCAGTACTTC
TRBJ2-5,.,TRBV12-3/TRBV12-4,.,CASRDSETQYF,TGTGCCAGCAGAGACTCCGAGACCCAGTACTTC
TRBJ1-4,.,TRBV19,.,CASSTTSAGVTKLFF,TGTGCCAGTAGCACCACGTCTGCAGGGGTTACCAAACTGTTTTTT
TRBJ2-6,.,TRBV25-1,TRBD2,CASSDETSGGGANVLTF,TGTGCCAGCAGTGATGAGACTAGCGGGGGTGGGGCCAACGTCCTGACTTTC
TRBJ2-3,.,TRBV19,.,CASGVLSGTDTQYF,TGTGCCAGCGGAGTCCTCAGCGGTACAGATACGCAGTATTTT
TRBJ1-1,.,TRBV4-3,.,CASSQEGGGSTNTEAFF,TGCGCCAGCAGCCAAGAGGGTGGGGGGTCTACGAACACTGAAGCTTTCTTT
TRBJ2-3,.,TRBV7-8,.,CASSLEGILAAGTDTQYF,TGTGCCAGCAGCCTGGAGGGCATACTAGCCGCCGGCACAGATACGCAGTATTTT
TRBJ2-1,.,TRBV5-4,.,CASSFWAVNEQFF,TGTGCCAGCAGCTTTTGGGCCGTAAATGAGCAGTTCTTC